The next 17 T cell receptor beta chains were all read from a single sample in a study of T cells in Graves' hyperthyroidism and ophthalmopathy. Amplification of TCR beta CDR3 regions used RNA as the template. Researchers ran a first-round RT-PCR on the TCR CDR3 using the HTBI primer set. TCRdb reanalysed the multiplex PCR reads using MiXCR and keeps one entry per CDR3 protein. The repertoire includes around 690,000 distinct CDR3 sequences, approximately 15% of them detected once, and 15% to 18% sits in the top ten. Sequencing input: blood. Receptors were obtained from a man aged 50 or older with Graves' hyperthyroidism.

This clonotype was seen at least ten times. V and J are TRBV5-1 and TRBJ2-1, with D possibly matching TRBD2 (6 bases). There are 15 residues in the CDR3. V lost 0 bases and J 5 bases, leaving 12 bases between the germline ends. Germline values: CDR1 SGHRS, CDR2 YFSETQ. The CDR3 loop is CASSLVGRRDNEQFF. The CDR3 region has the DNA TGCGCCAGCAGCTTGGTAGGACGGAGGGACAATGAGCAGTTCTTC.

V is TRBV20-1 and J is TRBJ2-5; maybe TRBD1 (6 bases). The V end lost 7 bases, the J end lost 5 bases, and 14 bases lay between the germline ends. Germline CDR1 DFQATT, CDR2 SNEGSKA (reference sequence). This CDR3 comprises 12 residues. DNA of the CDR3: TGCAGTGTCTTAGGGGGTGCTGAGACCCAGTACTTC. It codes for CSVLGGAETQYF.

At least ten counts were recorded for this clonotype. The rearrangement uses TRBV2 and TRBJ2-3; 15 nucleotides agree with TRBD2. This CDR3 has 18 amino acids. Trimming took 5 bases from V and 5 from J; bases not matched to a gene: 11. Germline V gene sequence: CDR1 SNHLY, CDR2 FYNNEI. CDR3 in amino acids: CASSIRTSGRALVDTQYF. The CDR3 bases are TGTGCCAGCAGTATCCGGACTAGCGGGAGGGCCCTCGTAGATACGCAGTATTTT.

This clonotype was observed many times. The J gene is TRBJ2-5, the V gene TRBV27, with D possibly being TRBD2 (6 bases). V was cut by 8 bases and J by 5 bases, with 12 bases left in between. This CDR3 has 12 residues. Germline V gene data show CDR1 as MNHEY and CDR2 as SMNVEV (reference sequence). This chain's CDR3 is CASAIRGETQYF. As DNA, the CDR3 is TGTGCCAGCGCAATTCGGGGGGAGACCCAGTACTTC.

In its sample, this clonotype was seen many times. This rearrangement joins TRBV6-2 or TRBV6-3 to TRBJ2-1, with TRBD2 matching 8 bases. This CDR3 is 16 amino acids long. The germline V gene has CDR1 MNHEY and CDR2 SVGEGT. V dropped 1 base and J dropped 2; count of bases not matched to a gene: 4. This CDR3 is CASSYFPGRAYNEQFF. In DNA form, the CDR3 reads TGTGCCAGCAGTTACTTTCCCGGGAGGGCCTACAATGAGCAGTTCTTC.

Worth noting for this clonotype: A read error may be the cause here, since a much bigger clone is one base away. This rearrangement joins TRBV5-8 to TRBJ1-2, with 7 bases lining up with TRBD1. This CDR3 is built from 14 residues. The V gene's germline CDR1 is SGHTS and CDR2 YDEGEE. This chain's CDR3 is CVSSSTGASGGYTF. The CDR3 nucleotides read TGTGTCAGCAGCTCAACAGGGGCCTCGGGGGGCTACACCTTC.

As for this clonotype: The CDR3 does not end in the conserved phenylalanine or tryptophan, so this is likely a read error. This rearrangement joins TRBV5-1 to TRBJ2-1, with 12 bases identical to TRBD2. The ends lost 2 bases at V and 2 bases at J; junction bases unmatched: 5. The germline gives CDR1 SGHRS, CDR2 YFSETQ. This CDR3 is built from 17 residues. This CDR3 is CASSLSGLAGTYNEQFS. Here the CDR3 DNA reads TGCGCCAGCAGCTTATCCGGACTAGCGGGAACCTACAATGAGCAGTTCTCC.

This clonotype was counted a few times. The chain is built from TRBV19 and TRBJ1-1; 8 nucleotides line up with TRBD1. The CDR3 extends over 14 amino acids. From germline, CDR1 is LNHDA and CDR2 SQIVND (reference sequence). J gave up 5 bases and V 2 bases, and 4 bases lay outside the gene matches. The CDR3 is CASSIQGAKTEAFF. The CDR3 DNA reads as TGTGCCAGTAGTATACAGGGGGCTAAGACTGAAGCTTTCTTT.

The J gene is TRBJ2-3, the V gene TRBV4-1; possible D gene TRBD2, 5 bases. Trimming shortened V by 4 bases and J by 5 bases, and 19 bases separated the two germline ends. Per the germline V gene, CDR1 is MGHRA and CDR2 is YSYEKL. There are 16 residues in the CDR3. The CDR3 DNA reads as TGCGCCAGCAGCCTCGATGGAGGAGGACGGATAGATACGCAGTATTTT. Amino acid sequence: CASSLDGGGRIDTQYF.

A word on this clonotype: At one boundary the junction diverges from the germline segment, which might be a read error. The rearrangement joins TRBV7-9 to TRBJ1-1, with no clear D. The CDR3 has 14 amino acids. CDR1 is SEHNR and CDR2 is FQNEAQ in the germline V gene (reference sequence). This CDR3 reads CASSLALAGREASF. The DNA of the CDR3 is TGTGCCAGCAGCTTAGCACTCGCAGGCCGAGAAGCTTCCTTT.

The V call is TRBV9, the J call TRBJ2-1, with 7 bases lining up with TRBD1. V dropped 3 bases and J dropped 6; count of bases not matched to a gene: 9. Germline CDR1 is SGDLS and CDR2 is YYNGEE. The CDR3 spans 15 residues. The CDR3 DNA sequence: TGTGCCAGCAGCGCCCGGGACAGAATAGTCAATGAGCAGTTCTTC. This gives the protein CASSARDRIVNEQFF.

This clonotype was observed at least ten times. The rearrangement uses TRBV27 and TRBJ1-5, with 7 nucleotides matching TRBD1. The CDR3 is 13 residues long. V was clipped by 6 bases and J by 6 bases; unmatched bases: 5. The germline CDR1 and CDR2 sequences are MNHEY and SMNVEV (reference sequence). CDR3 amino acids: CASSPTGSQPQHF. CDR3 in DNA: TGTGCCAGCAGCCCGACAGGGAGTCAGCCCCAGCATTTT.

Ten or more counts support this clonotype. The J gene is TRBJ2-1, the V gene TRBV11-2; D is perhaps TRBD1 or TRBD2 (5 bases each). The CDR3 totals 16 residues. Looked up from germline, CDR1 is SGHAT and CDR2 is FQNNGV. Trimming left V 3 bases short and J 6 bases short, with 18 bases between. CDR3 nucleotides: TGTGCCAGCAGCTTTATTATCGTCGGGACGGGCAATGAGCAGTTCTTC. This translates into CASSFIIVGTGNEQFF.

This chain uses TRBV14 with TRBJ1-1; D is uncertain. This CDR3 comprises 17 residues. Germline V lookup: CDR1 SGHDN, CDR2 FVKESK. V lost 4 bases, J lost 4 bases, and 22 bases lay in between. In DNA form, the CDR3 reads TGTGCCAGCAGCCCCACCCGACGGCGGGATAGGGTCACTGAAGCTTTCTTT. It encodes CASSPTRRRDRVTEAFF.

At least ten counts were recorded for this clonotype. The V call is TRBV2, the J call TRBJ2-5; a possible D gene is TRBD1 (6 bases). There are 13 residues in the CDR3. Trimming stripped 6 bases from V and 5 bases from J, with 13 bases between. Germline V gives CDR1 SNHLY, CDR2 FYNNEI. Here the CDR3 DNA reads TGTGCCAGCAGCAAGGACAGATCGGAGACCCAGTACTTC. It is translated as CASSKDRSETQYF.

This chain connects TRBV28 to TRBJ2-1, with 14 bases that match TRBD2. CDR1 is MDHEN, CDR2 SYDVKM, per germline. The CDR3 spans 15 residues. After removal of 7 bases from V and 8 bases from J, the junction contained 7 bases not matched to a gene. The CDR3 nucleotides are TGTGCCAGCATTACCGGGACTAGCGGGAGTGATGAGCAGTTCTTC. Translation gives CASITGTSGSDEQFF.

This clonotype was observed at least ten times. V is TRBV27 and J is TRBJ1-6; TRBD1 aligns across 7 bases. The germline gives CDR1 MNHEY, CDR2 SMNVEV (reference sequence). The CDR3 runs 16 residues. V was pared by 1 base and J by 7 bases, with 7 bases of the junction left unmatched. This CDR3 reads CASSLFSGTENSPLHF. CDR3 in DNA: TGTGCCAGCAGTTTATTCTCCGGGACAGAGAATTCACCCCTCCACTTT.